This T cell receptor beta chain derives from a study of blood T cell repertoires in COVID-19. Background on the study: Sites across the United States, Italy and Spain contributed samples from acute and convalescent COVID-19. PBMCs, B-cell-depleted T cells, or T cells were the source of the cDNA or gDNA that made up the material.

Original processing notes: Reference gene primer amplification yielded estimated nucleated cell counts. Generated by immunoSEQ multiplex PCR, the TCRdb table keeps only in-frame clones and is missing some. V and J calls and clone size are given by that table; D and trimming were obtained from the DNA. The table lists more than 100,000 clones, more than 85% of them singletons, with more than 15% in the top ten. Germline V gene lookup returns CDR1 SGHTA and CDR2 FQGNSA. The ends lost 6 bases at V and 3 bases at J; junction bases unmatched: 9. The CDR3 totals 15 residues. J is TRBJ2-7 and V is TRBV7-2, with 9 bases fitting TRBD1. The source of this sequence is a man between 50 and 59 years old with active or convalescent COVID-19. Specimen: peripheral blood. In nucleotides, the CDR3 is TGTGCCAGCAGACGAAGCAGGACAGGGGACTACGAGCAGTACTTC. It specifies CASRRSRTGDYEQYF.